A selection of T cell receptor beta chains follows, all from one sample in a study of cytomegalovirus exposure and HLA in healthy donors. Profiling relied on immunoSEQ multiplex PCR, and the TCRdb table lists in-frame clones only, not all of them. The data show under 150,000 clones, with more than 80% seen just once and over 4.5% held by the top ten. The source material was PBMCs. Receptors were obtained from a woman aged 40 to 50 in good health and CMV-seropositive. Both conserved end residues are part of each CDR3. A D gene is named only where the DNA matches it firmly. A clone size is listed for some rows: how often the clone was seen (once, few, many), or a class if it is expanded.

size: .; D: .; V: TRBV7-9; J: TRBJ2-5; DNA: TGTGCCAGCAACTGGCCCTCCGGGGAGACCCAGTACTTC; CDR3: CASNWPSGETQYF
size: .; D: .; V: TRBV7-3; J: TRBJ2-3; DNA: TGTGCCAGCAGCTCGGGGGTGTTACAGGTGGGCAGCGACGGGGAACGCACAGATACGCAGTATTTT; CDR3: CASSSGVLQVGSDGERTDTQYF
size: .; D: TRBD1; V: TRBV28; J: TRBJ1-4; DNA: TGTGCCAGCAGAAATGAGGGGGCAGGTGATGAAAAACTGTTTTTT; CDR3: CASRNEGAGDEKLFF
size: .; D: .; V: TRBV11-2; J: TRBJ2-7; DNA: TGTGCCAGCAGCGCGGGGGCGGGGCCCTACGAGCAGTACTTC; CDR3: CASSAGAGPYEQYF
size: .; D: TRBD2; V: TRBV27; J: TRBJ2-5; DNA: TGTGCCAGCAGTTTATTCAGTCTATCTAGCGGACAAGAGACCCAGTACTTC; CDR3: CASSLFSLSSGQETQYF
size: .; D: TRBD1; V: TRBV5-4; J: TRBJ2-7; DNA: TGTGCCAGCAGCCCGCGGACAGGGATTGGCTACGAGCAGTACTTC; CDR3: CASSPRTGIGYEQYF
size: .; D: TRBD1; V: TRBV27; J: TRBJ1-2; DNA: TGTACCAGCAGTTCAGGGACAGGGGGCGACTATGGCTACACCTTC; CDR3: CTSSSGTGGDYGYTF
size: .; D: TRBD2; V: TRBV27; J: TRBJ2-7; DNA: TGTGCCAGCACCCGCCGAGGACTAGCGGGAGTCTACGAGCAGTACTTC; CDR3: CASTRRGLAGVYEQYF
size: .; D: .; V: TRBV19; J: TRBJ2-1; DNA: TGTGCCAGTAGTACCCTTACCTCGGATGAGCAGTTCTTC; CDR3: CASSTLTSDEQFF
size: .; D: TRBD2; V: TRBV7-6; J: TRBJ2-7; DNA: TGTGCCAGCAGTCGCGGGGGGGACGAGCAGTACTTC; CDR3: CASSRGGDEQYF
size: once; D: TRBD1; V: TRBV5-1; J: TRBJ2-1; DNA: TGCGCCAGCAGCGAGGGACAGCCATTCGATGAGCAGTTCTTC; CDR3: CASSEGQPFDEQFF